This T cell receptor (beta chain) appears in the sequencing data of a study of blood T cell repertoires in COVID-19. The CDR3 runs to 15 residues. V shed 5 bases, J shed 3 bases, and the junction held 10 bases outside the gene matches. Germline V gives CDR1 MNHEY, CDR2 SVGAGI. Authors' data handling: Quantification of nucleated cells was approximated via reference gene primer amplification. The repertoire was sequenced with immunoSEQ multiplex PCR; TCRdb's copy has only in-frame clones and lacks some. Clone size and V and J calls were adopted from that table, with D and trimming inferred from the DNA. The table shows roughly 400,000 clones, with roughly nine tenths occurring only once.

The sequenced material came from PBMCs or T cells enriched from blood (not recorded which). The chain is built from TRBV6-5 and TRBJ2-7, with 7 bases matching TRBD2. The TCR sequence derives from a woman between 40 and 55 years old who had been exposed to COVID-19. The CDR3 DNA reads as TGTGCCAGCAGTCGTAGCGGGTCTCTCGTCTACGAGCAGTACTTC. Encoded protein: CASSRSGSLVYEQYF.